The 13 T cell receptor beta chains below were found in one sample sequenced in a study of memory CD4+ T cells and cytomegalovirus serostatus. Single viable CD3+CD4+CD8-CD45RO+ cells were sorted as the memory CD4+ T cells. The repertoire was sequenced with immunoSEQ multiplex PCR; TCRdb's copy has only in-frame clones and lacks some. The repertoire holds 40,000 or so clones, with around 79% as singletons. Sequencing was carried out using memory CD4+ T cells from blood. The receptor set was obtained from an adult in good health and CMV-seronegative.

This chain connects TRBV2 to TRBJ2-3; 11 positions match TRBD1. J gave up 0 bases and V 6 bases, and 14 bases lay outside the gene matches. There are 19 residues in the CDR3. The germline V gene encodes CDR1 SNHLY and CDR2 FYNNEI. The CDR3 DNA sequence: TGTGCCAGCAGATTAGTCGGGACAGGGGGGAGGGCTAGCACAGATACGCAGTATTTT. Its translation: CASRLVGTGGRASTDTQYF.

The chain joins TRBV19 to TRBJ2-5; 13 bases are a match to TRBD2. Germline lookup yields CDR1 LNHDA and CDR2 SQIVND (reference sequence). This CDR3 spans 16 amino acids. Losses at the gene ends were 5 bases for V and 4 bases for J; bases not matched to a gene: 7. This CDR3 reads CASSPLGLAGLETQYF. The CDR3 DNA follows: TGTGCCAGTAGTCCCTTGGGACTAGCGGGGCTAGAGACCCAGTACTTC.

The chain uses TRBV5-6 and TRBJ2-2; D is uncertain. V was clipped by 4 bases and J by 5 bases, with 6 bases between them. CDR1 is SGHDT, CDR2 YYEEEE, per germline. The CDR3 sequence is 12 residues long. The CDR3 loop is CASSLQTGELFF. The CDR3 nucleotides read TGTGCCAGCAGCCTACAAACCGGGGAGCTGTTTTTT. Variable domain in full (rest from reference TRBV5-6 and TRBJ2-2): DAGVTQSPTHLIKTRGQQVTLRCSPKSGHDTVSWYQQALGQGPQFIFQYYEEEERQRGNFPDRFSGHQFPNYSSELNVNALLLGDSALYLCASSLQTGELFFGEGSRLTVL.

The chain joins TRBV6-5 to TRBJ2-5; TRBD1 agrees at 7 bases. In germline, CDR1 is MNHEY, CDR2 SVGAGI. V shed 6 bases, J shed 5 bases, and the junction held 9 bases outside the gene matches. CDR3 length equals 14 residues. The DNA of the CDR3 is TGTGCCAGCAGGGGACAGAAGCCGGGTGAGACCCAGTACTTC. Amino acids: CASRGQKPGETQYF.

CDR3 sequence: CASSPGTGVNQPQHF. Written as DNA, the CDR3 is TGTGCCAGCTCCCCTGGGACAGGCGTCAATCAGCCCCAGCATTTT. The J gene is TRBJ1-5, the V gene TRBV18; 8 bases match TRBD1. From germline, CDR1 is KGHSH and CDR2 LQKENI. The length of the CDR3 is 15 residues. V dropped 6 bases and J dropped 3; count of bases not matched to a gene: 7. The full variable domain, its missing parts supplied by reference TRBV18 and TRBJ1-5, is NAGVMQNPRHLVRRRGQEARLRCSPMKGHSHVYWYRQLPEEGLKFMVYLQKENIIDESGMPKERFSAEFPKEGPSILRIQQVVRGDSAAYFCASSPGTGVNQPQHFGDGTRLSIL.

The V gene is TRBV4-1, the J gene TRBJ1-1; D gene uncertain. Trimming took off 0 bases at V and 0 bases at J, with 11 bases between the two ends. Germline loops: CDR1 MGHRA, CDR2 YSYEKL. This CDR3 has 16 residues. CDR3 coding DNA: TGCGCCAGCAGCCAAGAGAGCAACAGCATGAACACTGAAGCTTTCTTT. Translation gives CASSQESNSMNTEAFF.

The CDR3: CASSANQPQHF. The DNA of the CDR3 is TGTGCCAGCAGTGCCAATCAGCCCCAGCATTTT. The chain links TRBV25-1 to TRBJ1-5, with D unresolved. V lost 4 bases, J lost 3 bases, and 1 base lay in between. The CDR3 has 11 residues. The germline CDR1 and CDR2 sequences are MGHDK and SYGVNS.

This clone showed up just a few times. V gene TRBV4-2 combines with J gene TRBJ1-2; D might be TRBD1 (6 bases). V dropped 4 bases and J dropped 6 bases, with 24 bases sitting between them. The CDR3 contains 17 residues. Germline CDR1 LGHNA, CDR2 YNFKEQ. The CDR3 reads CASSRSGRGGSGDGYTF. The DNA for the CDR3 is TGTGCCAGCAGCCGCTCGGGTCGGGGGGGCAGTGGAGATGGCTACACCTTC.

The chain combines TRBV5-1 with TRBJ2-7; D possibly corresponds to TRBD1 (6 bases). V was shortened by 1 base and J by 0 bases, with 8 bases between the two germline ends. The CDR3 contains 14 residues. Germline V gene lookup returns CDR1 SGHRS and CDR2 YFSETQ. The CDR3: CASSLSGDSYEQYF. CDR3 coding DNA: TGCGCCAGCAGCTTGTCAGGGGACTCCTACGAGCAGTACTTC.

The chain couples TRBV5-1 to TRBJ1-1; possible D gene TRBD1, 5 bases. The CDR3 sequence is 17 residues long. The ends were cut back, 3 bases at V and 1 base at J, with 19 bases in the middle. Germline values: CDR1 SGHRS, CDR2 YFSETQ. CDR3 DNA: TGCGCCAGCAGCTCGGGACTCCTAAAAGAGTGGAACACTGAAGCTTTCTTT. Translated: CASSSGLLKEWNTEAFF.

CDR3 bases: TGTGCCACTCAGACTAGCGGGGGCCTGATCTACAATGAGCAGTTCTTC. Residues: CATQTSGGLIYNEQFF. V and J are TRBV10-3 and TRBJ2-1; 12 bases fit TRBD2. The trim removed 10 bases at V and 3 bases at J, leaving 10 bases unmatched. Per germline, CDR1 ENHRY and CDR2 SYGVKD. The CDR3 runs 16 residues.

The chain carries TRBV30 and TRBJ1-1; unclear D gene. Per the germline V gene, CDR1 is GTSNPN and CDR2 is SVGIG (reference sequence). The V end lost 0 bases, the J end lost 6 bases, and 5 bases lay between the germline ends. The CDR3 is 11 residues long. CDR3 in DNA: TGTGCCTGGAGTGTAAGGTCTGAAGCTTTCTTT. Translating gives CAWSVRSEAFF.

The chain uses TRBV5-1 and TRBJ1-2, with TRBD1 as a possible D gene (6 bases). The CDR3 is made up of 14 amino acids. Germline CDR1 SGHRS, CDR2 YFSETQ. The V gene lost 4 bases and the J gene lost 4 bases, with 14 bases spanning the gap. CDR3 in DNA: TGCGCCAGCAGCACCGGAACAGGGTTCTATGGCTACACCTTC. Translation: CASSTGTGFYGYTF.